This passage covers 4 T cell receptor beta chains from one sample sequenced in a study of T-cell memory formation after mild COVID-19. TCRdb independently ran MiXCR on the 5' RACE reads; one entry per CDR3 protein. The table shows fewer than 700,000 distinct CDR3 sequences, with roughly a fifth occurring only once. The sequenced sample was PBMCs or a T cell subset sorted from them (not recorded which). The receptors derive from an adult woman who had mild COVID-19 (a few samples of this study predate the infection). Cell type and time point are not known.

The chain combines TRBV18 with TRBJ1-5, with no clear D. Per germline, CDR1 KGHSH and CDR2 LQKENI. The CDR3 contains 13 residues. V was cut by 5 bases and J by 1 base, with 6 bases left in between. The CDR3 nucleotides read TGTGCCAGCTCATCTCAGAGCAATCAGCCCCAGCATTTT. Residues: CASSSQSNQPQHF.

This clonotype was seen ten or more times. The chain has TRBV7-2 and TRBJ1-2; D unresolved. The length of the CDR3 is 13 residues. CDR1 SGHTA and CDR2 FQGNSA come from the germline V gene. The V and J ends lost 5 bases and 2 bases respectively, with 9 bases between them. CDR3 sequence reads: CASSQDGNYGYTF. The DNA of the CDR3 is TGTGCCAGCAGCCAGGACGGGAACTATGGCTACACCTTC.

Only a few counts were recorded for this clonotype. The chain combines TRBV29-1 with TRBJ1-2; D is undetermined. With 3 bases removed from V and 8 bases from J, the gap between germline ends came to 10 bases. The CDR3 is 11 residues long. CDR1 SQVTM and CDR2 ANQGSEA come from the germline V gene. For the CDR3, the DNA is TGCAGCGTTGAGGGGTCCGCCGGCTACACCTTC. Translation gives CSVEGSAGYTF.

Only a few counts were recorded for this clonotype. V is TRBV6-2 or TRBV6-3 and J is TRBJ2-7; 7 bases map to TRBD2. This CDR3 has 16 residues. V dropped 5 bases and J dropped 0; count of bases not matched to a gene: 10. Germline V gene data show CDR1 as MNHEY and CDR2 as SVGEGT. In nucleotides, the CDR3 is TGTGCCAGCAGTCCCGGGGGGACTCGCATCTCCTACGAGCAGTACTTC. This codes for CASSPGGTRISYEQYF.